Shown below are 6 T cell receptor beta chains from a single sample sequenced in a study of monozygotic twins with inflammatory bowel disease. Each CDR3 protein gets one entry in TCRdb, which reprocessed the 5' RACE reads and gives no DNA. The sample totals about 450,000 distinct CDR3 sequences. Material for sequencing was blood. All receptors come from a human donor with ulcerative colitis or Crohn's disease, or a healthy co-twin of an affected twin (not recorded which).

This chain connects TRBV3-1 to TRBJ2-1; TCRdb indicates TRBD2, and absent DNA this call remains unverified. The germline CDR1 and CDR2 sequences are LGHDT and YNNKEL (reference sequence). The CDR3 runs to 16 residues. This CDR3 reads CASSQDGLARGNEQFF.

V usage is TRBV11-2 and J usage is TRBJ1-3; TCRdb's D call of TRBD1 is untestable without DNA. From germline, CDR1 is SGHAT and CDR2 FQNNGV. The CDR3 consists of 16 residues. CDR3: CASSSRQLSSGNTIYF. Supplemented by reference TRBV11-2 and TRBJ1-3, the full variable domain reads EAGVAQSPRYKIIEKRQSVAFWCNPISGHATLYWYQQILGQGPKLLIQFQNNGVVDDSQLPKDRFSAERLKGVDSTLKIQPAKLEDSAVYLCASSSRQLSSGNTIYFGEGSWLTVV.

The rearrangement links TRBV6-6 to TRBJ1-3; checking the TCRdb D call of TRBD1 is not possible without DNA. The V gene's germline CDR1 is MNHNY and CDR2 SVGAGI (reference sequence). The length of the CDR3 is 14 residues. CDR3 residues: CASREGTATNTIYF.

The V gene is TRBV7-2, the J gene TRBJ2-1. Germline V CDR1 and CDR2: SGHTA, FQGNSA. The CDR3 sequence is 14 residues long. CDR3 amino acids: CASSLGPTLDEQFF.

J is TRBJ2-7 and V is TRBV9; TCRdb proposes TRBD1, but this gene call is untestable without DNA. This CDR3 is 17 amino acids long. Germline V gene data show CDR1 as SGDLS and CDR2 as YYNGEE. The CDR3 is CASSVEGLGTGFYEQYF.

The CDR3 sequence is CASSYRSRALRGTYEQYF. The chain is built from TRBV6-2 or TRBV6-3 and TRBJ2-7; the TRBD1 assignment by TCRdb is unverifiable without DNA. The CDR3 contains 18 residues. Germline values: CDR1 MNHEY, CDR2 SVGEGT.